The following is a T cell receptor (beta chain) sequence with its context. Germline-derived CDR1 and CDR2 are WSHSY and SAAADI. The CDR3 has 15 residues. The V segment lost 3 bases and the J segment 8 bases; nucleotides outside the gene matches: 5. This sample stems from a study of blood T cell repertoires in COVID-19. Overall study context: The United States, Italy and Spain were the sources of the acute and convalescent COVID-19 samples.

Sequencing used immunoSEQ multiplex PCR; TCRdb keeps in-frame clones, though not all of them. Of fewer than 200,000 clones listed, around nine tenths were seen once; the top ten hold around 3%. Sequencing was performed on peripheral blood. The receptor's source is a man aged 35 to 55 with active or convalescent COVID-19. This chain links TRBV10-2 with TRBJ1-3, with 12 bases aligning to TRBD1. This chain's CDR3 is CASSDLGQGAHTIYF. The CDR3 DNA reads TGCGCCAGCAGTGATTTGGGACAGGGGGCACACACCATATATTTT.